This paragraph covers one T cell receptor (beta chain) sequence. Its antigen remains unknown. Germline-derived CDR1 and CDR2 are SGHDT and YYEEEE. This CDR3 contains 14 residues. V dropped 2 bases and J dropped 3 bases, with 12 bases sitting between them. The sample originates from a study of cytomegalovirus exposure and HLA in healthy donors. General study findings and limits: In a later analysis, HLA-associated TCR beta chains were more clonally expanded than equally common others.

Vbeta (60) and Jbeta (13) primers were used in the PCR. Produced via immunoSEQ multiplex PCR; TCRdb's table is partial and in-frame only. The table shows under 200,000 clones, with approximately 78% occurring only once. Specimen: PBMCs. The clonotype comes from a woman under 30 in good health and CMV-seronegative. The J gene is TRBJ2-7, the V gene TRBV5-6; D unclear. CDR3 in DNA: TGTGCCAGCAGCTTATACAAGTCGAACTACGAGCAGTACGTC. It encodes CASSLYKSNYEQYV.